This section outlines one T cell receptor (beta chain) sequence together with its context. V dropped 1 base and J dropped 5; count of bases not matched to a gene: 11. This CDR3 comprises 17 residues. CDR1 is LGHNA and CDR2 is YSLEER in the germline V gene. This sample was taken from a study of blood T cell repertoires in COVID-19. Study overall: T cells, B-cell-depleted T cells, or PBMCs provided the cDNA or gDNA that served as material.

Authors' processing steps: Cell counts per sample came from amplifying reference gene primers. Profiled with immunoSEQ multiplex PCR; TCRdb holds only in-frame clones, not every one. V and J calls and clone size follow that table, whereas D and trimming were derived from the DNA. The sample carries about 220,000 clones, roughly four fifths recorded once. The sample consisted of peripheral blood. The clonotype comes from a woman aged 60 to 75 with acute or convalescent COVID-19. This chain links TRBV4-3 with TRBJ1-2; 9 nucleotides match TRBD1. In DNA, the CDR3 is TGCGCCAGCAGCCAAGGAACAGGGGGCCCGAGACCGTATGGCTACACCTTC. Protein product: CASSQGTGGPRPYGYTF.